These 19 T cell receptor beta chains were all obtained from the same sample, sequenced in a study of response to subunit inactivated influenza vaccine. Via MiXCR, TCRdb re-called the RT-PCR reads, giving one row per CDR3 protein. The data show a few hundred thousand distinct CDR3 sequences, approximately 7.3% seen once. Sequencing used PBMCs from blood, obtained around 25 months after vaccination. Receptor source: a man aged 50-75 years who received an inactivated influenza vaccine.

This clonotype occurred a few times. The genes are TRBV12-3 or TRBV12-4 and TRBJ2-6; 8 bases map to TRBD1. The CDR3 consists of 17 residues. With V trimmed by 7 bases and J by 2 bases, 10 bases remained unmatched. For the CDR3, the DNA is TGTGCCAGCAATGGACAGGGAATACTAGCTGGGGCCAACGTCCTGACTTTC. Amino acid sequence: CASNGQGILAGANVLTF.

The chain is built from TRBV2 and TRBJ2-1; maybe TRBD1 (5 bases). The germline gives CDR1 SNHLY, CDR2 FYNNEI. The length of the CDR3 is 14 residues. Trimming took 1 base from V and 4 from J, leaving 8 bases between them. The CDR3, as DNA: TGTGCCAGCAGTGAAGAACAGGCGTACAATGAGCAGTTCTTC. Translation gives CASSEEQAYNEQFF.

This clonotype was recorded at least ten times. The chain has TRBV9 and TRBJ2-7; 7 positions agree with TRBD2. CDR3 size: 14 residues. Germline V gene sequence: CDR1 SGDLS, CDR2 YYNGEE. Unmatched junction bases numbered 8, after V lost 4 bases and J lost 4 bases. The CDR3 region has the DNA TGTGCCAGCAGCCCCGGGACTACCTTTTACGAGCAGTACTTC. Its translation is CASSPGTTFYEQYF.

This clonotype was observed a handful of times. The V and J genes are TRBV11-2 and TRBJ2-3; D is possibly TRBD1 (5 bases). CDR3 length equals 17 residues. Per germline, CDR1 SGHAT and CDR2 FQNNGV. V dropped 0 bases and J dropped 5 bases, with 18 bases sitting between them. CDR3: CASSLDRTASGLDTQYF. In nucleotides, the CDR3 is TGTGCCAGCAGCTTAGACCGCACGGCGTCAGGGCTAGATACGCAGTATTTT. The whole variable domain, remainder taken from reference TRBV11-2 and TRBJ2-3, is EAGVAQSPRYKIIEKRQSVAFWCNPISGHATLYWYQQILGQGPKLLIQFQNNGVVDDSQLPKDRFSAERLKGVDSTLKIQPAKLEDSAVYLCASSLDRTASGLDTQYFGPGTRLTVL.

This clonotype has more than one count but fewer than ten. The chain has TRBV6-2 or TRBV6-3 and TRBJ1-1; 9 nucleotides agree with TRBD1. Per the germline V gene, CDR1 is MNHEY and CDR2 is SVGEGT. This CDR3 is 14 amino acids long. Trimming cost V 8 bases and J 4 bases; bases outside gene matches: 8. CDR3 coding DNA: TGTGCCAGCCAGACAGGGGGGCCTCTCACTGAAGCTTTCTTT. This encodes CASQTGGPLTEAFF.

The chain couples TRBV21-1 to TRBJ2-5; the table's D call of TRBD1 was not tested on the DNA. TRBV21-1 is assigned pseudogene status. The CDR3 is 14 residues long. The CDR3 protein is CASSKGPREETQYF. The CDR3 DNA sequence: TGTGCCAGCAGCAAAGGTCCCAGAGAAGAGACCCAGTACTTC.

V gene TRBV6-1 combines with J gene TRBJ1-6; TRBD1 matches 9 bases. Unmatched junction bases numbered 7, after V lost 7 bases and J lost 9 bases. The CDR3 runs 14 residues. The V gene's germline CDR1 is MNHNS and CDR2 SASEGT. Here the CDR3 reads CASTAGTGTSPLHF. The CDR3 nucleotides are TGTGCCAGCACCGCCGGGACAGGGACTTCACCCCTCCACTTT.

There are many counts of this clonotype. The chain is built from TRBV7-9 and TRBJ2-3, with 13 bases matching TRBD2. The CDR3 runs to 15 residues. CDR1 SEHNR and CDR2 FQNEAQ come from the germline V gene (reference sequence). The junction had 6 bases not matched to a gene; V was cut back by 7 bases and J by 5 bases. The CDR3 region is CASTGLAGVRDTQYF. As DNA, the CDR3 is TGTGCCAGCACCGGACTAGCGGGAGTCAGAGATACGCAGTATTTT.

This clonotype was counted only a few times. The rearrangement joins TRBV12-3 or TRBV12-4 to TRBJ1-2; possible D gene TRBD1, 5 bases. V shed 7 bases and J shed 2 bases, with 14 bases lying between them. CDR3 size: 14 residues. CDR3 sequence (DNA): TGTGCCAGCACCCTTTCGGGGGGGAACTATGGCTACACCTTC. Translated: CASTLSGGNYGYTF.

There are a few counts of this clonotype. This chain uses TRBV11-2 with TRBJ2-2; 9 bases fit TRBD2. Trimming took 5 bases from V and 7 from J; bases not matched to a gene: 17. Germline loops: CDR1 SGHAT, CDR2 FQNNGV. The CDR3 has 18 amino acids. The CDR3 sequence is CASSLKPLAGGYYGELFF. CDR3 DNA sequence: TGTGCCAGCAGCCTCAAACCGCTGGCGGGGGGGTACTACGGGGAGCTGTTTTTT. The full variable domain, in which reference TRBV11-2 and TRBJ2-2 provide the parts outside the CDR3, is EAGVAQSPRYKIIEKRQSVAFWCNPISGHATLYWYQQILGQGPKLLIQFQNNGVVDDSQLPKDRFSAERLKGVDSTLKIQPAKLEDSAVYLCASSLKPLAGGYYGELFFGEGSRLTVL.

This clonotype occurred many times. This chain links TRBV10-3 with TRBJ2-5, with D perhaps matching TRBD2 (5 bases). The CDR3 extends over 13 amino acids. Per the germline V gene, CDR1 is ENHRY and CDR2 is SYGVKD. V gave up 2 bases and J gave up 5 bases, with 9 bases separating them. The CDR3, as DNA: TGTGCCATCAGTGAGACTAGTGTGGAGACCCAGTACTTC. It translates to CAISETSVETQYF.

At least ten counts were recorded for this clonotype. This sequence joins TRBV4-3 and TRBJ2-6, with 10 bases identical to TRBD2. This CDR3 comprises 20 residues. CDR1 is LGHNA and CDR2 is YSLEER in the germline V gene. J gave up 4 bases and V 1 base, and 13 bases lay outside the gene matches. CDR3 protein: CASSQVASLAGAPGANVLTF. CDR3 in DNA: TGCGCCAGCAGCCAAGTGGCTAGTCTAGCGGGAGCTCCCGGGGCCAACGTCCTGACTTTC.

This clonotype was counted at least ten times. The chain has TRBV4-2 and TRBJ2-5, with 12 bases fitting TRBD2. V was clipped by 6 bases and J by 3 bases; unmatched bases: 5. The germline V gene encodes CDR1 LGHNA and CDR2 YNFKEQ. The CDR3 is made up of 15 amino acids. The CDR3 sequence: CASSLRLAGEETQYF. In nucleotides, the CDR3 is TGTGCCAGCAGTCTTAGACTAGCGGGGGAAGAGACCCAGTACTTC.

This clonotype was observed a handful of times. The chain recombines TRBV4-2 with TRBJ2-2; unclear D gene. Germline loops: CDR1 LGHNA, CDR2 YNFKEQ. The CDR3 has 17 residues. V shed 1 base and J shed 2 bases, with 14 bases lying between them. CDR3 bases: TGTGCCAGCAGCCAAGTGCGAACGGACGACAACACCGGGGAGCTGTTTTTT. Translating gives CASSQVRTDDNTGELFF.

The chain uses TRBV7-2 and TRBJ2-1; the D gene is possibly TRBD2 (5 bases). The CDR3 is 15 amino acids. Germline V gives CDR1 SGHTA, CDR2 FQGNSA. Between the trimmed V and J ends, which lost 1 base and 3 bases, there was a span of 10 bases. Written as DNA, the CDR3 is TGTGCCAGCAGCTTAGGCTGGGCGGGCTACAATGAGCAGTTCTTC. It translates to CASSLGWAGYNEQFF.

This clonotype was seen at least ten times. V usage is TRBV10-3 and J usage is TRBJ1-1, with unresolved D. Trimming left V 9 bases short and J 0 bases short, with 11 bases between. There are 13 residues in the CDR3. Germline V CDR1 and CDR2: ENHRY, SYGVKD. The CDR3: CAMTRGLNTEAFF. The CDR3 nucleotides read TGTGCCATGACCCGGGGATTGAACACTGAAGCTTTCTTT.

This chain uses TRBV4-3 with TRBJ1-1, with D maybe TRBD1 (5 bases). Looked up from germline, CDR1 is LGHNA and CDR2 is YSLEER. V was cut by 1 base and J by 4 bases, with 10 bases left in between. This CDR3 comprises 14 residues. The CDR3 region has the DNA TGCGCCAGCAGCCAAGTTACAGGCCCCACTGAAGCTTTCTTT. It translates to CASSQVTGPTEAFF.

This clonotype has at least ten counts. The chain's CDR3 is CASHDLLNTEAFF. The DNA of the CDR3 is TGTGCCAGCCATGACCTCCTGAACACTGAAGCTTTCTTT. The chain is built from TRBV6-2 or TRBV6-3 and TRBJ1-1; D unresolved. V lost 8 bases and J lost 0, with 10 bases in between. From germline, CDR1 is MNHEY and CDR2 SVGEGT. This CDR3 contains 13 residues.

The chain is built from TRBV12-3 or TRBV12-4 and TRBJ1-1, with TRBD1 matching 7 bases. The CDR3 spans 16 residues. The V segment lost 5 bases and the J segment 11 bases; nucleotides outside the gene matches: 20. The CDR3 spells CASSVLGTAITLGAFF. The CDR3 bases are TGTGCCAGCAGTGTACTCGGGACAGCGATAACACTTGGCGCTTTCTTT.